This T cell receptor (beta chain) originates from a study of shared clonotypes between healthy human individuals. The wider study: There were three CD4 naive, three CD4 memory, two CD8 naive and one CD8 memory plates per donor.

About this clone itself: Other DNA sequences in the sample encode the same CDR3.

Replicate PCRs run on sorted subsets employed 200 ng DNA, roughly 30,000 T cell genomes. Per the study methods: ImmunoSEQ gave junction-only sequences without quality scores, so filtering differed. Assay: immunoSEQ multiplex PCR; the TCRdb copy retains only in-frame clones and omits some. That table gives V, J and clone size, and the DNA gave D and trimming. The sample contains roughly 1,100,000 clones, 60% to 80% of which appear only once. CDR3 length: 15 residues. V lost 4 bases and J lost 5, with 15 bases in between. The germline gives CDR1 SGHRS, CDR2 YFSETQ. The origin of this receptor is a man younger than 30 in good health. Sequenced: memory CD4+ T cells sorted from blood. Subset described: CD45RA-negative fraction. The gene calls are TRBV5-1 and TRBJ2-2; D ambiguous. The CDR3 sequence: CASSLVGSLTGELFF. As DNA, the CDR3 is TGCGCCAGCAGCCTGGTGGGGTCTCTGACCGGGGAGCTGTTTTTT.